This record concerns one T cell receptor (beta chain) sequence. Its matching antigen is unknown. The entry originates in a study of T cell repertoires in cytomegalovirus infection. For the study at large: Based on public TCR beta signatures, there were indications of CMV infection and of a matching HLA type.

TCRdb reprocessed the reads with MiXCR, giving one entry per CDR3 protein. In the table there are hundreds of thousands of distinct CDR3 sequences, roughly 30% of which are singletons. Study-level findings and limits: Predominance within the ex vivo response was attributable to HLA-C-restricted CMV-specific TCR beta clonotypes.

The material sequenced was cultured CD8+ T cells from PBMCs, taken from culture after CMV antigen stimulation. The receptor was derived from a human donor in good health (CMV status not recorded). Some clones in this sample may be carry-over from other donors' samples.

CDR3 protein: CASSLEGDCNEQFF. The CDR3 bases are TGTGCCAGCAGTTTGGAAGGGGATTGCAATGAGCAGTTCTTC. The rearrangement joins TRBV7-2 to TRBJ2-1, with D tentatively TRBD1 (5 bases). In germline, CDR1 is SGHTA, CDR2 FQGNSA. The CDR3 loop spans 14 amino acids. Trimming removed 6 bases at V and 6 bases at J, with 15 bases between.